Following are 12 T cell receptor beta chains from one sample sequenced in a study of graft-versus-host responses after intestinal transplantation. The antigens for these receptors are not known. Clones were read by immunoSEQ multiplex PCR, and TCRdb kept only the in-frame ones, dropping some. The repertoire holds around 120,000 clones, around 96% seen once, with 3.3% in the top ten. Material: unstimulated CD8+ T cells sorted from spleen or lymph node cells, obtained before intestinal transplant. These receptors all come from a human donor who received an intestinal transplant.

The CDR3 bases are TGTGCCAGCAGTGAAGCGCGCGTGACAGTTACCGGATTAAACACTGAAGCTTTCTTT. It translates to CASSEARVTVTGLNTEAFF. The chain recombines TRBV6-1 with TRBJ1-1; possible D gene TRBD1, 5 bases. The CDR3 sequence is 19 residues long. Germline V gives CDR1 MNHNS, CDR2 SASEGT. Between the trimmed V and J ends, which lost 0 bases and 2 bases, there was a span of 22 bases.

This sequence joins TRBV15 and TRBJ1-5, with D unclear. This CDR3 is 15 amino acids long. V gave up 4 bases and J gave up 0 bases, with 10 bases separating them. CDR1 and CDR2 from the germline V gene are LNHNV and YYDKDF (reference sequence). The DNA for the CDR3 is TGTGCCACCAGCAAGAACCCCGATAGCAATCAGCCCCAGCATTTT. Protein: CATSKNPDSNQPQHF.

The chain joins TRBV7-9 to TRBJ2-7; maybe TRBD1 (6 bases). The germline V gene encodes CDR1 SEHNR and CDR2 FQNEAQ (reference sequence). The ends were cut back, 5 bases at V and 0 bases at J, with 11 bases in the middle. This CDR3 has 14 amino acids. As DNA, the CDR3 is TGTGCCAGCAGCCCCCGGACAGTCTCCTACGAGCAGTACTTC. Protein sequence: CASSPRTVSYEQYF.

This sequence joins TRBV5-5 and TRBJ2-6, with 8 bases that match TRBD1. Unmatched junction bases numbered 5, after V lost 0 bases and J lost 0 bases. Germline CDR1 SGHKS, CDR2 YYEKEE (reference sequence). This CDR3 comprises 18 residues. The CDR3 here is CASSLEGGQASGANVLTF. CDR3 in DNA: TGTGCCAGCAGCTTGGAAGGGGGACAGGCCTCTGGGGCCAACGTCCTGACTTTC. Combining the CDR3 with reference TRBV5-5 and TRBJ2-6 gives the whole variable domain DAGVTQSPTHLIKTRGQQVTLRCSPISGHKSVSWYQQVLGQGPQFIFQYYEKEERGRGNFPDRFSARQFPNYSSELNVNALLLGDSALYLCASSLEGGQASGANVLTFGAGSRLTVL.

The V gene is TRBV10-2, the J gene TRBJ2-3; 11 bases align to TRBD2. This CDR3 spans 15 amino acids. Germline V CDR1 and CDR2: WSHSY, SAAADI. Losses at the gene ends were 3 bases for V and 5 bases for J; bases not matched to a gene: 4. In DNA form, the CDR3 reads TGCGCCAGCAGTGAACTAGCGGGAGTCGTAGATACGCAGTATTTT. Residues: CASSELAGVVDTQYF.

There are a few counts of this clone. The J gene is TRBJ1-3, the V gene TRBV4-2; tentatively, D is TRBD1 (6 bases). The V end was cut by 6 bases, the J end by 2 bases, with 8 bases between. Looked up from germline, CDR1 is LGHNA and CDR2 is YNFKEQ. The CDR3 is 13 amino acids. Here the CDR3 reads CASRGGPGNTIYF. DNA of the CDR3: TGTGCCAGCAGGGGGGGCCCTGGAAACACCATATATTTT.

The chain carries TRBV7-3 and TRBJ2-7; D is possibly TRBD1 or TRBD2 (5 bases each). Deletions cut 3 bases from V and 2 bases from J, with 20 bases between. CDR1 and CDR2 from the germline V gene are SGHTA and FQGTGA. This CDR3 is 17 amino acids long. The CDR3 region is CASSFNAHGAQAYEQYF. CDR3 DNA: TGTGCCAGCAGCTTTAACGCCCACGGGGCTCAGGCCTACGAGCAGTACTTC.

This chain connects TRBV2 to TRBJ2-5, with 9 bases fitting TRBD2. This CDR3 contains 15 residues. Per the germline V gene, CDR1 is SNHLY and CDR2 is FYNNEI. Unmatched junction bases numbered 8, after V lost 6 bases and J lost 3 bases. CDR3 loop: CASSKEVAGEETQYF. The CDR3 coding sequence is TGTGCCAGCAGCAAAGAGGTAGCGGGGGAAGAGACCCAGTACTTC.

The V and J genes are TRBV5-6 and TRBJ2-7, with 13 positions matching TRBD2. CDR3 length: 15 amino acids. V was pared by 6 bases and J by 5 bases, with 8 bases of the junction left unmatched. Germline values: CDR1 SGHDT, CDR2 YYEEEE. The CDR3 DNA follows: TGTGCCAGCACCCTACTAGCGGGAGGGCCTCACGAGCAGTACTTC. Protein: CASTLLAGGPHEQYF.

The chain uses TRBV5-6 and TRBJ2-1, with TRBD2 as a possible D gene (7 bases). Germline V lookup: CDR1 SGHDT, CDR2 YYEEEE. The length of the CDR3 is 17 residues. Trimming cost V 6 bases and J 7 bases, with 26 bases left between them. As DNA, the CDR3 is TGTGCCAGCAACACGGAAGAGGGGGGAGGGCCACAGAATGAGCAGTTCTTC. Translating it yields CASNTEEGGGPQNEQFF.

The J gene is TRBJ1-6, the V gene TRBV6-6; D perhaps matches TRBD1 (6 bases). V lost 5 bases and J 6 bases, leaving 14 bases between the germline ends. The CDR3 is made up of 15 amino acids. Germline CDR1 reads MNHNY; CDR2 reads SVGAGI (reference sequence). CDR3 loop: CASSGYQGSNSPLHF. CDR3 nucleotide sequence: TGTGCCAGCAGTGGTTACCAGGGGTCTAATTCACCCCTCCACTTT.

The chain is built from TRBV7-9 and TRBJ1-2; maybe TRBD1 (5 bases). This CDR3 is built from 15 residues. V dropped 1 base and J dropped 4 bases, with 13 bases sitting between them. Looked up from germline, CDR1 is SEHNR and CDR2 is FQNEAQ (reference sequence). The CDR3 bases are TGTGCCAGCAGCTTAGGGGCCAGGGACCCCTATGGCTACACCTTC. Protein product: CASSLGARDPYGYTF.